This TCR beta chain was retrieved from a study of cytomegalovirus exposure and HLA in healthy donors. About the study: The same platform used for the 500 to 850 first-cohort repertoires was also used for the roughly 120 validation repertoires, as a later analysis reported. Points from the study as a whole: Researchers catalogued some 160 TCR beta chains as cytomegalovirus-associated.

Sequenced by immunoSEQ multiplex PCR; TCRdb stores in-frame clones only, minus some. The data show about 130,000 clones, 85% to 95% seen once. Germline trimming cut 4 bases from V and 0 bases from J; bases unmatched to any gene: 9. Germline assignment: CDR1 SEHNR and CDR2 FQNEAQ (reference sequence). The CDR3 spans 16 residues. For this clone: Its antigen is unidentified.

Sequencing was done on a sample of PBMCs. This clonotype was obtained from a woman aged 18-35 years in good health and CMV-seronegative. V is TRBV7-9 and J is TRBJ2-7, with TRBD2 matching 7 bases. CDR3 DNA: TGTGCCAGCAGCTCTACAGAAGCGGGATCCTCCTACGAGCAGTACTTC. Amino acid sequence: CASSSTEAGSSYEQYF.